This TCR beta chain is drawn from a study of CD8+CD57+ T cells in acquired aplastic anemia. Regarding the study as a whole: Common to patients and controls were around 30 CD8+ CDR3 sequences.

The germline V and J ends were trimmed by 10 bases and 4 bases, with 5 bases remaining between them. The germline CDR1 and CDR2 sequences are LNHDA and SQIVND (reference sequence). The CDR3 length is 10 residues. Genomic DNA, serving as template, underwent TCR beta VDJ and CDR3 profiling. TCRdb ran MiXCR on the reads and lists one entry per CDR3 protein. The sample yields just over 150,000 distinct CDR3 sequences, 48% seen once. A remark on this clonotype: Antigen: not known.

The patients chosen for sequencing had shown expansion of CD8+CD57+ cells (detected by flow cytometry). The material sequenced was sorted CD4+, CD8+, or CD8+CD57+ T cells (not recorded which) from PBMCs. V usage is TRBV19 and J usage is TRBJ2-1; D gene unclear. This sequence originates from a human donor with aplastic anemia. In DNA, the CDR3 is TGTGCCACTTCGTACAATGAGCAGTTCTTC. This codes for CATSYNEQFF. Using reference TRBV19 and TRBJ2-1 for the parts outside the CDR3, the full variable domain is DGGITQSPKYLFRKEGQNVTLSCEQNLNHDAMYWYRQDPGQGLRLIYYSQIVNDFQKGDIAEGYSVSREKKESFPLTVTSAQKNPTAFYLCATSYNEQFFGPGTRLTVL.